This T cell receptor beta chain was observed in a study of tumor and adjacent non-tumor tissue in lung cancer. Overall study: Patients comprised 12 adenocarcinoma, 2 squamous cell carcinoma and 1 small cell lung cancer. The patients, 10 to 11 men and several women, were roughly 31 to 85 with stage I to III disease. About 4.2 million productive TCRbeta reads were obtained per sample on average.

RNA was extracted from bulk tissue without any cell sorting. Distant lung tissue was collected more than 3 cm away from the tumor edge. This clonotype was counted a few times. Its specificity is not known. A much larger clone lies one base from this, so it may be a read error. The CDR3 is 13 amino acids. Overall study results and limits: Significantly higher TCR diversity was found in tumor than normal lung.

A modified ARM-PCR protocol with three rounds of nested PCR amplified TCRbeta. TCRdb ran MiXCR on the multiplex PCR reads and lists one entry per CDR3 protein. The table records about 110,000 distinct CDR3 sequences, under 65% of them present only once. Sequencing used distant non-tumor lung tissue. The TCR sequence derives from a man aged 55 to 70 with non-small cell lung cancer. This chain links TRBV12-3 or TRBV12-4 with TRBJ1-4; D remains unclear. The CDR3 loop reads CASSLSTNEKLLF. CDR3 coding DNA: TGTGCCAGCAGTTTGTCGACTAATGAAAAACTGCTTTTT.